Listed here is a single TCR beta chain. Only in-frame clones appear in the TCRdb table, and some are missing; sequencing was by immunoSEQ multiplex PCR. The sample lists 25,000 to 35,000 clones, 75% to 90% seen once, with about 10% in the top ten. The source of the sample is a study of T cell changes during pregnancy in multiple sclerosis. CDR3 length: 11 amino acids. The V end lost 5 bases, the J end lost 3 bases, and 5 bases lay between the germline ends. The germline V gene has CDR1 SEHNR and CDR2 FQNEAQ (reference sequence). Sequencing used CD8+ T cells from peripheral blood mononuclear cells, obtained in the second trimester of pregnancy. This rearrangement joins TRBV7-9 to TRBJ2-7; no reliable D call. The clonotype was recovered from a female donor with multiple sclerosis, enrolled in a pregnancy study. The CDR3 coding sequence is TGTGCCAGCAGCACGAGCTACGAGCAGTACTTC. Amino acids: CASSTSYEQYF.